This T cell receptor beta chain was sequenced during a study of prognosis after radiotherapy for stage I lung cancer. V lost 2 bases and J lost 0, with 6 bases in between. Germline V gene lookup returns CDR1 MNHEY and CDR2 SVGAGI. The CDR3 is 14 residues long. Two-round multiplex PCR, the amplification method, yielded TCR beta CDR3 from genomic DNA. Primers targeting each individual TRBV and TRBJ gene were applied in first-round PCR. There were universal primers used in the second PCR round. MiXCR, run by TCRdb on the multiplex PCR reads, gives a single entry per CDR3 protein. Among tens of thousands of distinct CDR3 sequences listed, about 35% were seen once. Prior chemotherapy, radiotherapy and other malignancies were absent; CT and PET/CT showed node-negative disease. In the case of this clonotype: Its antigen is currently unknown.

Broader study findings: Unique TCR clone counts went down once patients had stereotactic body radiation therapy, median approximately 9,600 versus 7,200.

This receptor was taken from a donor aged 50 or older with non-small cell lung cancer. The source was PBMCs, collected before or after stereotactic body radiation therapy (not recorded which). The chain links TRBV6-5 to TRBJ2-3; no reliable D call. The CDR3 region is CASSYVGSTDTQYF. The CDR3, as DNA: TGTGCCAGCAGTTACGTCGGGAGCACAGATACGCAGTATTTT.